This T cell receptor (beta chain) came from a study of blood T cell repertoires in COVID-19. Study-level information: In each case, the material was cDNA or gDNA derived from T cells, B-cell-depleted T cells, or PBMCs.

This clone was seen a single time. Original processing notes: For nucleated cells, counts were estimated from reference gene primer amplification. Profiling relied on immunoSEQ multiplex PCR, and the TCRdb table lists in-frame clones only, not all of them. That table furnishes V, J and clone size, whereas the DNA furnished D and trimming. The sample has approximately 26,000 clones, around four fifths seen once. CDR3 length: 12 amino acids. Germline CDR1 is SEHNR and CDR2 is FQNEAQ (reference sequence). Trimming removed 10 bases from V and 7 bases from J, with 16 bases in between. This sequence originates from a man older than 75 with active or convalescent COVID-19. This sequence joins TRBV7-9 and TRBJ2-5; D possibly corresponds to TRBD2 (7 bases). The sequenced sample was peripheral blood. The CDR3: CATDGGGATQYF. CDR3 nucleotides: TGTGCCACCGATGGGGGGGGCGCGACCCAGTACTTC.